These T cell receptor beta chains were read from a single sample in a study of brain T cells in children with intractable seizures. TCRdb's copy holds only in-frame clones and misses some; the assay was immunoSEQ multiplex PCR. The table has 95,000 to 120,000 clones, approximately 94% seen once; the top ten hold 3.8%. This sample comprised peripheral blood, obtained at surgery. The receptor set was obtained from a boy younger than two with hemimegalencephaly and intractable seizures. Both conserved end residues are part of each CDR3. Each record gives: clone size, D gene, J gene, V gene, CDR3 DNA, CDR3 protein. A D gene is named only where the DNA matches it firmly. The size of a clone is reported for some rows only, either as once, few or many, or as a class for expanded clones.

. | . | TRBJ2-1 | TRBV5-1 | TGCGCCAGCAGCCACAACAGGGCCGATGAGCAGTTCTTC | CASSHNRADEQFF
. | . | TRBJ1-1 | TRBV6-5 | TGTGCCAGCACCAAACGTTTGCGGGCTTTCTTT | CASTKRLRAFF
few | TRBD2 | TRBJ2-2 | TRBV11-2 | TGTGCCAGCAGCTTGACTAGCGGGAACACCGGGGAGCTGTTTTTT | CASSLTSGNTGELFF
. | . | TRBJ2-1 | TRBV28 | TGTGTCCCGCAGGGCTACAATGAGCAGTTCTTC | CVPQGYNEQFF
. | . | TRBJ1-5 | TRBV3-1/TRBV3-2 | TGTGCCAGCAGCCAATTTTTGGATCAGCCCCAGCATTTT | CASSQFLDQPQHF
. | TRBD1 | TRBJ2-1 | TRBV3-1/TRBV3-2 | TGTGCCAGCAGCCGAGGGGACAGGGGGTCCAATGAGCAGTTCTTC | CASSRGDRGSNEQFF
. | TRBD2 | TRBJ2-7 | TRBV7-3 | TGTGCCAGCAGCTTAGGCCCTAGCGGGAGGAACGAGCAGTACTTC | CASSLGPSGRNEQYF
. | . | TRBJ2-5 | TRBV5-1 | TGCGCCAGCAGCTTCGGTGGGGGGGAGACCCAGTACTTC | CASSFGGGETQYF
. | . | TRBJ2-7 | TRBV6-2/TRBV6-3 | TGTGCCAGCAGTTACGGGTACGATTCGTTGGGGGAGCAGTACTTC | CASSYGYDSLGEQYF
. | . | TRBJ2-2 | TRBV5-4 | TGTGCCAGCAGCCCCGGCATTAGGAGGGGTCCGAACACCGGGGAGCTGTTTTTT | CASSPGIRRGPNTGELFF
. | TRBD2 | TRBJ2-7 | TRBV27 | TGTGCCAGCAAGAATAGCGGGAGGCGGAACGAGCAGTACTTC | CASKNSGRRNEQYF
. | . | TRBJ1-5 | TRBV11-1 | TGTGCCAGCAGCCTGGGCTACCGGCAGCATTTT | CASSLGYRQHF
. | . | TRBJ2-7 | TRBV29-1 | TGCAGCGTTGAAGGGGGGATCCCCGGGTACGAGCAGTACTTC | CSVEGGIPGYEQYF
. | . | TRBJ2-7 | TRBV7-2 | TGTGCCAGCAGCTTAGGTCCGGGATTCTCCTACGAGCAGTACTTC | CASSLGPGFSYEQYF
. | . | TRBJ1-1 | TRBV5-4 | TGTGCCAGCAGCTTGGCCGGGGGAGACACTGAAGCTTTCTTT | CASSLAGGDTEAFF
. | TRBD1 | TRBJ2-7 | TRBV11-2 | TGTGCCAGCAGCTTAGTCCCAGGGGGCCTCTCCTACGAGCAGTACTTC | CASSLVPGGLSYEQYF
. | TRBD2 | TRBJ2-1 | TRBV9 | TGTGCCAGCAGCGGGACCAGCGGGAGGGAATACAATGAGCAGTTCTTC | CASSGTSGREYNEQFF
. | . | TRBJ1-6 | TRBV27 | TGTGCCAGCAGTTCCAAGGGGGCCTATAATTCACCCCTCCACTTT | CASSSKGAYNSPLHF